This passage covers 22 T cell receptor beta chains from one sample sequenced in a study of cytomegalovirus exposure and HLA in healthy donors. PCR involved 60 Vbeta and 13 Jbeta primers. Method: immunoSEQ multiplex PCR; TCRdb's copy keeps in-frame clones and lacks some. The sample contains around 71,000 clones, approximately 70% of which appear only once. Sample: PBMCs. Receptor source: a male donor in good health and CMV-seropositive.

The chain recombines TRBV5-1 with TRBJ2-7; 12 bases are a match to TRBD1. This CDR3 contains 18 residues. The V and J ends lost 4 bases and 0 bases, in that order; junction bases with no gene match: 11. The germline gives CDR1 SGHRS, CDR2 YFSETQ. In DNA form, the CDR3 reads TGCGCCAGCAGCATACCGGGACAGGGGGCCGAAAGCTCCTACGAGCAGTACTTC. Translating it yields CASSIPGQGAESSYEQYF.

The chain is built from TRBV7-2 and TRBJ2-3, with 9 positions matching TRBD1. CDR3 length equals 16 residues. V dropped 5 bases and J dropped 4; count of bases not matched to a gene: 10. CDR1 is SGHTA and CDR2 is FQGNSA in the germline V gene. The CDR3 sequence: CASSVNRGLKADTQYF. The CDR3 nucleotides read TGTGCCAGCAGCGTCAACAGGGGGCTGAAGGCAGATACGCAGTATTTT.

The table lists this clone with a few counts. The rearrangement uses TRBV28 and TRBJ2-5; 8 nucleotides match TRBD1. The CDR3 has 18 amino acids. Germline V gene sequence: CDR1 MDHEN, CDR2 SYDVKM. Trimming took 5 bases from V and 3 from J; bases not matched to a gene: 17. CDR3 sequence reads: CASSRLLFGQGWKETQYF. The CDR3 nucleotides read TGTGCCAGCAGTCGCCTCTTGTTCGGACAGGGATGGAAAGAGACCCAGTACTTC. Full variable domain (outside the CDR3, taken from reference TRBV28 and TRBJ2-5): DVKVTQSSRYLVKRTGEKVFLECVQDMDHENMFWYRQDPGLGLRLIYFSYDVKMKEKGDIPEGYSVSREKKERFSLILESASTNQTSMYLCASSRLLFGQGWKETQYFGPGTRLLVL.

This rearrangement joins TRBV6-5 to TRBJ2-3, with 8 bases fitting TRBD1. The CDR3 consists of 14 residues. The trim removed 6 bases at V and 2 bases at J, leaving 4 bases unmatched. Germline V CDR1 and CDR2: MNHEY, SVGAGI. Here the CDR3 reads CASSPTGATDTQYF. In nucleotides, the CDR3 is TGTGCCAGCAGCCCGACAGGGGCCACAGATACGCAGTATTTT.

This clone was detected a few times. The rearrangement links TRBV4-3 to TRBJ1-1; 8 bases align to TRBD1. The CDR3 loop spans 14 amino acids. With 4 bases clipped from V and 4 bases from J, the junction kept 5 bases outside the gene matches. CDR1 is LGHNA and CDR2 is YSLEER in the germline V gene. CDR3 in amino acids: CASSLGQEGTEAFF. The CDR3 coding sequence is TGCGCCAGCAGCCTGGGACAGGAGGGCACTGAAGCTTTCTTT.

This chain connects TRBV2 to TRBJ2-5; 11 bases fit TRBD2. Germline assignment: CDR1 SNHLY and CDR2 FYNNEI. This CDR3 contains 16 residues. V lost 4 bases and J lost 4; bases outside the gene matches: 8. The CDR3 region is CASSGRSGRAGETQYF. DNA for the CDR3: TGTGCCAGCAGTGGTCGTAGCGGGAGGGCGGGAGAGACCCAGTACTTC. The whole variable domain, filled in from reference TRBV2 and TRBJ2-5, reads EPEVTQTPSHQVTQMGQEVILRCVPISNHLYFYWYRQILGQKVEFLVSFYNNEISEKSEIFDDQFSVERPDGSNFTLKIRSTKLEDSAMYFCASSGRSGRAGETQYFGPGTRLLVL.

The V and J genes are TRBV9 and TRBJ2-7; 7 nucleotides line up with TRBD2. CDR3 size: 14 residues. Trimming at V came to 4 bases and at J to 5 bases, leaving 9 bases not matched to a gene. Germline CDR1 is SGDLS and CDR2 is YYNGEE. The CDR3, as DNA: TGTGCCAGCAGCCTTAGGGGAGGGCGGGACGAGCAGTACTTC. This encodes CASSLRGGRDEQYF.

This chain joins TRBV18 and TRBJ2-5; TRBD1 aligns across 10 bases. The germline V gene has CDR1 KGHSH and CDR2 LQKENI. The ends lost 7 bases at V and 4 bases at J; junction bases unmatched: 12. There are 16 residues in the CDR3. Here the CDR3 reads CASFPGRGQGLETQYF. CDR3 nucleotides: TGTGCCAGCTTCCCGGGTCGGGGACAGGGGCTAGAGACCCAGTACTTC.

The rearrangement links TRBV10-1 to TRBJ2-3; 7 bases map to TRBD2. After removal of 8 bases from V and 4 bases from J, the junction contained 3 bases not matched to a gene. CDR1 WNHNN and CDR2 SYGVQD come from the germline V gene (reference sequence). The CDR3 has 12 residues. Here the CDR3 DNA reads TGCGCCAGCGGACTAGTTCCAGATACGCAGTATTTT. This sequence encodes CASGLVPDTQYF.

The chain combines TRBV15 with TRBJ2-7; no clear D gene. With 0 bases removed from V and 2 bases from J, the gap between germline ends came to 5 bases. Germline assignment: CDR1 LNHNV and CDR2 YYDKDF (reference sequence). The CDR3 has 13 amino acids. The CDR3 loop is CATSRDRPYEQYF. The CDR3 region has the DNA TGTGCCACCAGCAGAGACAGGCCCTACGAGCAGTACTTC.

This sequence joins TRBV15 and TRBJ1-5; 8 bases are a match to TRBD1. From germline, CDR1 is LNHNV and CDR2 YYDKDF (reference sequence). This CDR3 contains 16 residues. V shed 1 base and J 7 bases; nucleotides not matched to a gene: 9. DNA for the CDR3: TGTGCCACCAGCAGAGGACAGGGGCCACAGAGCCAGCCCCAGCATTTT. Encoded protein: CATSRGQGPQSQPQHF.

The gene calls are TRBV30 and TRBJ2-4; TRBD2 agrees at 10 bases. The CDR3 spans 18 residues. CDR1 is GTSNPN and CDR2 is SVGIG in the germline V gene (reference sequence). V gave up 7 bases and J gave up 4 bases; unmatched junction bases: 19. The CDR3 sequence is CAYLQRASGSHVKNIQYF. CDR3 nucleotides: TGTGCCTACCTTCAGCGGGCTAGCGGGAGCCATGTAAAAAACATTCAGTACTTC.

This rearrangement joins TRBV4-1 to TRBJ1-1, with D possibly TRBD1 on 5 matching bases. The V and J ends lost 2 bases and 1 base respectively, with 8 bases between them. The CDR3 length is 14 residues. Looked up from germline, CDR1 is MGHRA and CDR2 is YSYEKL. The CDR3 DNA reads TGCGCCAGCAGCCAAAGGGGTGGGAACACTGAAGCTTTCTTT. This encodes CASSQRGGNTEAFF.

This clone was seen once. V is TRBV28 and J is TRBJ2-1; 8 bases fit TRBD1. Germline V gives CDR1 MDHEN, CDR2 SYDVKM. The ends lost 5 bases at V and 14 bases at J; junction bases unmatched: 5. The CDR3 sequence is 11 residues long. The CDR3 nucleotides are TGTGCCAGCAGTACCGACAGGGGTGAGTTCTTC. It is translated as CASSTDRGEFF.

This clone was observed a handful of times. The chain employs TRBV29-1 and TRBJ2-7; D may be TRBD2 (5 bases). The CDR3 length is 14 residues. Trimming removed 5 bases from V and 3 bases from J, with 17 bases in between. Germline V gene lookup returns CDR1 SQVTM and CDR2 ANQGSEA. CDR3 region: CSVLLRVGSYEQYF. The CDR3 region has the DNA TGCAGCGTTCTACTTAGGGTAGGGAGCTACGAGCAGTACTTC.

The chain combines TRBV9 with TRBJ2-3; D is possibly TRBD2 (5 bases). The V end was cut by 4 bases, the J end by 0 bases, with 9 bases between. The CDR3 extends over 14 amino acids. Germline V gene lookup returns CDR1 SGDLS and CDR2 YYNGEE. CDR3 nucleotides: TGTGCCAGCAGCCCTTGGACTAGCACAGATACGCAGTATTTT. Translated, it gives CASSPWTSTDTQYF. Together with reference TRBV9 and TRBJ2-3, the CDR3 gives the full variable domain: DSGVTQTPKHLITATGQRVTLRCSPRSGDLSVYWYQQSLDQGLQFLIQYYNGEERAKGNILERFSAQQFPDLHSELNLSSLELGDSALYFCASSPWTSTDTQYFGPGTRLTVL.

The chain recombines TRBV14 with TRBJ2-5, with TRBD1 matching over 12 bases. This CDR3 has 16 residues. V trimming: 2 bases; J trimming: 5 bases; junction bases outside the gene matches: 6. Looked up from germline, CDR1 is SGHDN and CDR2 is FVKESK. The chain's CDR3 is CASSQTGQGAMETQYF. The DNA for the CDR3 is TGTGCCAGCAGCCAAACGGGACAGGGGGCTATGGAGACCCAGTACTTC. The full variable domain, rest sourced from reference TRBV14 and TRBJ2-5, is EAGVTQFPSHSVIEKGQTVTLRCDPISGHDNLYWYRRVMGKEIKFLLHFVKESKQDESGMPNNRFLAERTGGTYSTLKVQPAELEDSGVYFCASSQTGQGAMETQYFGPGTRLLVL.

This chain links TRBV27 with TRBJ2-3; no clear D. Germline values: CDR1 MNHEY, CDR2 SMNVEV (reference sequence). CDR3 length: 14 amino acids. The V gene lost 1 base and the J gene lost 3 bases, with 8 bases spanning the gap. For the CDR3, the DNA is TGTGCCAGCAGTTTATACTCAGGTACAGATACGCAGTATTTT. It translates to CASSLYSGTDTQYF.

The chain has TRBV5-6 and TRBJ2-1; 8 bases map to TRBD2. J was trimmed by 7 bases and V by 9 bases; bases with no gene match: 12. Germline CDR1 is SGHDT and CDR2 is YYEEEE. The CDR3 has 14 residues. The chain's CDR3 is CATHPGGGGNEQFF. The CDR3 DNA reads as TGTGCCACGCACCCCGGGGGGGGCGGGAATGAGCAGTTCTTC.

J is TRBJ1-2 and V is TRBV6-4; the match to TRBD1 covers 7 bases. The V and J ends lost 2 bases and 4 bases, in that order; junction bases with no gene match: 4. The CDR3 is made up of 14 amino acids. Germline V gene data show CDR1 as MRHNA and CDR2 as SNTAGT. For the CDR3, the DNA is TGTGCCAGCAGTGACGGGACAGAGAGCTATGGCTACACCTTC. Its protein is CASSDGTESYGYTF.

The chain carries TRBV19 and TRBJ2-7; a possible D gene is TRBD2 (6 bases). CDR1 and CDR2 (germline): LNHDA, SQIVND (reference sequence). Trimming stripped 10 bases from V and 1 base from J, with 20 bases between. This CDR3 has 15 residues. This CDR3 is CATRLTSGQSYEQYF. The CDR3 DNA follows: TGTGCCACTAGACTAACGAGCGGGCAGTCCTACGAGCAGTACTTC.

This clone showed up just a few times. V usage is TRBV7-3 and J usage is TRBJ2-7, with 12 bases aligning to TRBD2. V lost 2 bases to trimming and J lost 7 bases; unmatched junction nucleotides: 9. The CDR3 spans 16 residues. Per germline, CDR1 SGHTA and CDR2 FQGTGA. The CDR3 here is CASSLGLAGPGGEQYF. CDR3 coding DNA: TGTGCCAGCAGCTTAGGACTAGCGGGACCGGGAGGGGAGCAGTACTTC.